The rows below give T cell receptor beta chains drawn from one sample of a study of neoadjuvant nivolumab and ipilimumab in lung cancer. Using immunoSEQ multiplex PCR, the repertoire was profiled, and TCRdb retains in-frame clones only, with some absent. Found here are roughly 30,000 clones, around 80% of them singletons; the top ten hold less than 7%. This specimen consisted of peripheral blood, obtained before neoadjuvant nivolumab, alone or with ipilimumab. The origin of the receptors is an adult with non-small cell lung cancer. CDR3s leave out the opening cysteine and the closing phenylalanine or tryptophan.

ASSLSGGTYNEQF TRBJ2-1 TRBV7-3
ASPGPYSTDTQY TRBJ2-3 TRBV7-9
ASSFGGDTEAF TRBJ1-1 TRBV5-5
ASSSGVDRGGEQY TRBJ2-7 TRBV11-2
ASAGTELSYEQY TRBJ2-7 TRBV4-1
ASSELTSRGLNTEAF TRBJ1-1 TRBV6-1
ASGAGAVETQY TRBJ2-5 TRBV19
ASSAWDSNLYEQY TRBJ2-7 TRBV25-1
ATSSRMGQKGGQPQH TRBJ1-5 TRBV15
ASSQGQSPNNEQF TRBJ2-1 TRBV14
ASRTASNQPQH TRBJ1-5 TRBV19
ASSVSGSGNTIY TRBJ1-3 TRBV10-1
ASSSGLAGEQF TRBJ2-1 TRBV19
ASSGTRGVEQY TRBJ2-5 TRBV11-2
ASSLRLGAGGTETQY TRBJ2-5 TRBV4-3
ASSQSGGTSYNEQF TRBJ2-1 TRBV4-1
ASSLETVNEQY TRBJ2-7 TRBV19
ASRLTGSGYGYT TRBJ1-2 TRBV5-1
ASSIEETQY TRBJ2-5 TRBV7-9
ASSYSPGGGTEAF TRBJ1-1 TRBV6-5
ASSLDPGQGNEQF TRBJ2-1 TRBV5-1
ASSQDRAGINEAF TRBJ1-1 TRBV4-2
ASSLKAGNTEAF TRBJ1-1 TRBV7-3
ASRPSGGTSGYT TRBJ1-2 TRBV6-5
ASSFLRDGNTIY TRBJ1-3 TRBV7-8